The 23 T cell receptor beta chains presented below share a single source sample, sequenced in a study of shared clonotypes between healthy human individuals. Only in-frame clones appear in the TCRdb table, and some are missing; sequencing was by immunoSEQ multiplex PCR. The sample lists some 87,000 clones, 60% to 75% occurring once. What was sequenced was memory CD8+ T cells sorted from blood. The subset here: CD45RO+ cells pooled with CCR7-negative TemRA cells. Source of these receptors: a man aged 25 to 45 in good health.

V usage is TRBV9 and J usage is TRBJ2-1; D remains ambiguous. The germline gives CDR1 SGDLS, CDR2 YYNGEE. The CDR3 sequence is 13 residues long. V lost 7 bases to trimming and J lost 4 bases, with 12 bases between them. The CDR3 spells CASEREGYNEQFF. The CDR3 DNA reads as TGTGCCAGCGAACGCGAAGGGTACAATGAGCAGTTCTTC.

This clone has a handful of counts. The V call is TRBV2, the J call TRBJ2-5, with TRBD1 matching over 9 bases. This CDR3 has 13 residues. CDR1 SNHLY and CDR2 FYNNEI come from the germline V gene. With V trimmed by 6 bases and J by 8 bases, 7 bases remained unmatched. In nucleotides, the CDR3 is TGTGCCAGCAGATACAGGGGGCTGGATACCCAGTACTTC. It specifies CASRYRGLDTQYF.

V usage is TRBV7-9 and J usage is TRBJ2-7; 10 bases match TRBD2. Germline CDR1 is SEHNR and CDR2 is FQNEAQ (reference sequence). This CDR3 comprises 13 residues. V dropped 8 bases and J dropped 1; count of bases not matched to a gene: 2. DNA of the CDR3: TGTGCCAGCGGGACTAGCGAGTCCTACGAGCAGTACTTC. It encodes CASGTSESYEQYF.

The gene calls are TRBV6-5 and TRBJ1-1; D unresolved. Germline CDR1 is MNHEY and CDR2 is SVGAGI. This CDR3 spans 15 amino acids. V was pared by 2 bases and J by 2 bases, with 12 bases between. Here the CDR3 reads CASSYVGPVNTEAFF. The CDR3 coding sequence is TGTGCCAGCAGTTACGTTGGTCCGGTAAACACTGAAGCTTTCTTT.

This rearrangement joins TRBV28 to TRBJ1-2; no definite D call. V gave up 1 base and J gave up 4 bases, with 7 bases separating them. The CDR3 covers 13 residues. CDR1 MDHEN and CDR2 SYDVKM come from the germline V gene. Here the CDR3 DNA reads TGTGCCAGCAGTTTATCTGGGGTCTATGGCTACACCTTC. This codes for CASSLSGVYGYTF.

The gene calls are TRBV5-6 and TRBJ2-7; D not resolved. From germline, CDR1 is SGHDT and CDR2 YYEEEE. The CDR3 covers 15 residues. V lost 0 bases, J lost 4 bases, and 14 bases lay in between. This chain's CDR3 is CASSLGLTTSYEQYF. Here the CDR3 DNA reads TGTGCCAGCAGCTTGGGACTGACGACCTCTTACGAGCAGTACTTC.

This rearrangement joins TRBV19 to TRBJ2-7; D unresolved. The CDR3 is made up of 13 amino acids. The germline V and J ends were trimmed by 5 bases and 4 bases, with 12 bases remaining between them. Germline assignment: CDR1 LNHDA and CDR2 SQIVND (reference sequence). CDR3 protein: CASSATITYEQYF. As DNA, the CDR3 is TGTGCCAGTAGTGCAACCATAACATACGAGCAGTACTTC.

The chain links TRBV11-3 to TRBJ2-1, with TRBD2 matching 8 bases. Trimming took 5 bases from V and 6 from J; bases not matched to a gene: 6. Germline V gene data show CDR1 as SGHNT and CDR2 as YENEEA. CDR3 length: 14 residues. This CDR3 reads CASSPERERNEQFF. The CDR3 nucleotides read TGTGCCAGCAGCCCCGAGCGGGAGCGCAATGAGCAGTTCTTC.

Worth noting for this clone: Given a much more abundant clone one base away, this may be a read error. The chain links TRBV6-4 to TRBJ2-2; TRBD2 agrees at 9 bases. This CDR3 is 14 amino acids long. Germline V lookup: CDR1 MRHNA, CDR2 SNTAGT. The J segment lost 3 bases and the V segment lost 4 bases, leaving 0 bases of the junction unmatched. CDR3 loop: CASSVAGDTGELFF. The CDR3 coding sequence is TGTGCCAGCAGTGTAGCGGGAGACACCGGGGAGCTGTTTTTT.

This chain connects TRBV7-2 to TRBJ2-7; D is unresolved. Germline CDR1 is SGHTA and CDR2 is FQGNSA. V gave up 2 bases and J gave up 4 bases, with 9 bases separating them. The CDR3 length is 13 residues. CDR3: CASSLIDKYEQYF. DNA of the CDR3: TGTGCCAGCAGCTTAATAGACAAGTACGAGCAGTACTTC. Supplemented by reference TRBV7-2 and TRBJ2-7, the full variable domain reads GAGVSQSPSNKVTEKGKDVELRCDPISGHTALYWYRQSLGQGLEFLIYFQGNSAPDKSGLPSDRFSAERTGGSVSTLTIQRTQQEDSAVYLCASSLIDKYEQYFGPGTRLTVT.

The CDR3 DNA reads as TGTGCCAGCAGCTTAGGGGAGCGGAACTCCTACGAGCAGTACTTC. It encodes CASSLGERNSYEQYF. The chain is built from TRBV7-9 and TRBJ2-7; TRBD2 might be the D (5 bases). The germline gives CDR1 SEHNR, CDR2 FQNEAQ (reference sequence). Trimming shortened V by 1 base and J by 0 bases, and 10 bases separated the two germline ends. The CDR3 loop spans 15 amino acids. The full variable domain, rest sourced from reference TRBV7-9 and TRBJ2-7, is DTGVSQNPRHKITKRGQNVTFRCDPISEHNRLYWYRQTLGQGPEFLTYFQNEAQLEKSRLLSDRFSAERPKGSFSTLEIQRTEQGDSAMYLCASSLGERNSYEQYFGPGTRLTVT.

This clone was counted at least ten times. The chain employs TRBV29-1 and TRBJ2-1; 8 nucleotides align to TRBD1. The V segment lost 1 base and the J segment 0 bases; nucleotides outside the gene matches: 5. Per the germline V gene, CDR1 is SQVTM and CDR2 is ANQGSEA. CDR3 length equals 16 residues. CDR3 residues: CSVEGPQGVSYNEQFF. The CDR3 DNA reads TGCAGCGTTGAAGGTCCACAGGGGGTCTCCTACAATGAGCAGTTCTTC.

The count of this clone is one. This chain uses TRBV6-5 with TRBJ2-3, with D possibly TRBD2 on 5 matching bases. The V end was cut by 5 bases, the J end by 0 bases, with 12 bases between. Germline V CDR1 and CDR2: MNHEY, SVGAGI. The CDR3 is made up of 15 amino acids. The CDR3 nucleotides read TGTGCCAGCAGTAGTCGAGCGGCTAGCACAGATACGCAGTATTTT. Translating gives CASSSRAASTDTQYF.

This clone was observed at least ten times. V usage is TRBV14 and J usage is TRBJ1-1; 8 nucleotides agree with TRBD1. V trimming: 6 bases; J trimming: 5 bases; junction bases outside the gene matches: 11. Germline V gene data show CDR1 as SGHDN and CDR2 as FVKESK. This CDR3 comprises 15 residues. Written as DNA, the CDR3 is TGTGCCAGCAGTCAGCAGGGGGCTGGATGGACTGAAGCTTTCTTT. Protein: CASSQQGAGWTEAFF.

This sequence joins TRBV28 and TRBJ1-1; D might be TRBD1 (6 bases). V lost 1 base, J lost 3 bases, and 9 bases lay in between. The CDR3 is 14 amino acids. The germline CDR1 and CDR2 sequences are MDHEN and SYDVKM. The CDR3 reads CASSLFEGDTEAFF. CDR3 DNA: TGTGCCAGCAGTTTATTCGAGGGGGACACTGAAGCTTTCTTT.

This clone has only a few counts. The V call is TRBV7-2, the J call TRBJ1-5; D is unclear. CDR1 SGHTA and CDR2 FQGNSA come from the germline V gene. The CDR3 has 13 residues. The V gene lost 2 bases and the J gene lost 4 bases, with 6 bases spanning the gap. The CDR3 region is CASSLMGNQPQHF. Written as DNA, the CDR3 is TGTGCCAGCAGCTTAATGGGAAATCAGCCCCAGCATTTT.

This clone was counted a single time. The CDR3: CASSTWGVTQPQHF. The CDR3 DNA sequence: TGTGCCAGCAGCACCTGGGGGGTAACTCAGCCCCAGCATTTT. The chain has TRBV5-4 and TRBJ1-5; tentatively, D is TRBD1 (5 bases). Germline loops: CDR1 SGHNT, CDR2 YYREEE (reference sequence). CDR3 size: 14 residues. The V gene lost 4 bases and the J gene lost 6 bases, with 14 bases spanning the gap.

The chain couples TRBV28 to TRBJ2-7; D ambiguous. V lost 6 bases and J lost 2, with 5 bases in between. The V gene's germline CDR1 is MDHEN and CDR2 SYDVKM. The CDR3 runs 11 residues. The CDR3 is CASSPAYEQYF. For the CDR3, the DNA is TGTGCCAGCAGCCCTGCCTACGAGCAGTACTTC.

The chain is built from TRBV18 and TRBJ2-1; D is uncertain. The CDR3 runs to 15 residues. V lost 3 bases, J lost 0 bases, and 9 bases lay in between. Germline V gene sequence: CDR1 KGHSH, CDR2 LQKENI. In DNA, the CDR3 is TGTGCCAGCTCACCCTACGTGAGCTCCTACAATGAGCAGTTCTTC. Protein sequence: CASSPYVSSYNEQFF.

This clone was observed once. J is TRBJ2-1 and V is TRBV6-1; tentatively, D is TRBD2 (5 bases). Trimming stripped 3 bases from V and 4 bases from J, with 7 bases between. The CDR3 covers 13 residues. Germline V gene data show CDR1 as MNHNS and CDR2 as SASEGT. CDR3 nucleotide sequence: TGTGCCAGCAGTGACGGACTTTACAATGAGCAGTTCTTC. This sequence encodes CASSDGLYNEQFF.

The J gene is TRBJ2-7, the V gene TRBV7-2, with 10 positions matching TRBD2. Looked up from germline, CDR1 is SGHTA and CDR2 is FQGNSA. CDR3 length: 18 residues. The V segment lost 1 base and the J segment 0 bases; nucleotides outside the gene matches: 9. CDR3 sequence: CASSLGRVASGSSYEQYF. CDR3 bases: TGTGCCAGCAGCTTAGGACGGGTGGCTAGCGGGAGCTCCTACGAGCAGTACTTC. Using reference TRBV7-2 and TRBJ2-7 for the parts outside the CDR3, the full variable domain is GAGVSQSPSNKVTEKGKDVELRCDPISGHTALYWYRQSLGQGLEFLIYFQGNSAPDKSGLPSDRFSAERTGGSVSTLTIQRTQQEDSAVYLCASSLGRVASGSSYEQYFGPGTRLTVT.

This sequence joins TRBV6-6 and TRBJ2-3, with 7 bases lining up with TRBD2. CDR3 length: 16 amino acids. Germline trimming cut 6 bases from V and 5 bases from J; bases unmatched to any gene: 14. Germline CDR1 is MNHNY and CDR2 is SVGAGI (reference sequence). The CDR3 is CASSPSRESSEDTQYF. In nucleotides, the CDR3 is TGTGCCAGCAGCCCCTCGCGGGAGAGTTCTGAAGATACGCAGTATTTT.

The chain combines TRBV5-6 with TRBJ2-1; D might be TRBD2 (6 bases). Germline CDR1 and CDR2: SGHDT and YYEEEE. The CDR3 has 14 residues. V gave up 5 bases and J gave up 10 bases, with 19 bases separating them. The CDR3: CASRPAGRGMEQFF. CDR3 in DNA: TGTGCCAGCAGGCCGGCGGGACGCGGTATGGAGCAGTTCTTC.